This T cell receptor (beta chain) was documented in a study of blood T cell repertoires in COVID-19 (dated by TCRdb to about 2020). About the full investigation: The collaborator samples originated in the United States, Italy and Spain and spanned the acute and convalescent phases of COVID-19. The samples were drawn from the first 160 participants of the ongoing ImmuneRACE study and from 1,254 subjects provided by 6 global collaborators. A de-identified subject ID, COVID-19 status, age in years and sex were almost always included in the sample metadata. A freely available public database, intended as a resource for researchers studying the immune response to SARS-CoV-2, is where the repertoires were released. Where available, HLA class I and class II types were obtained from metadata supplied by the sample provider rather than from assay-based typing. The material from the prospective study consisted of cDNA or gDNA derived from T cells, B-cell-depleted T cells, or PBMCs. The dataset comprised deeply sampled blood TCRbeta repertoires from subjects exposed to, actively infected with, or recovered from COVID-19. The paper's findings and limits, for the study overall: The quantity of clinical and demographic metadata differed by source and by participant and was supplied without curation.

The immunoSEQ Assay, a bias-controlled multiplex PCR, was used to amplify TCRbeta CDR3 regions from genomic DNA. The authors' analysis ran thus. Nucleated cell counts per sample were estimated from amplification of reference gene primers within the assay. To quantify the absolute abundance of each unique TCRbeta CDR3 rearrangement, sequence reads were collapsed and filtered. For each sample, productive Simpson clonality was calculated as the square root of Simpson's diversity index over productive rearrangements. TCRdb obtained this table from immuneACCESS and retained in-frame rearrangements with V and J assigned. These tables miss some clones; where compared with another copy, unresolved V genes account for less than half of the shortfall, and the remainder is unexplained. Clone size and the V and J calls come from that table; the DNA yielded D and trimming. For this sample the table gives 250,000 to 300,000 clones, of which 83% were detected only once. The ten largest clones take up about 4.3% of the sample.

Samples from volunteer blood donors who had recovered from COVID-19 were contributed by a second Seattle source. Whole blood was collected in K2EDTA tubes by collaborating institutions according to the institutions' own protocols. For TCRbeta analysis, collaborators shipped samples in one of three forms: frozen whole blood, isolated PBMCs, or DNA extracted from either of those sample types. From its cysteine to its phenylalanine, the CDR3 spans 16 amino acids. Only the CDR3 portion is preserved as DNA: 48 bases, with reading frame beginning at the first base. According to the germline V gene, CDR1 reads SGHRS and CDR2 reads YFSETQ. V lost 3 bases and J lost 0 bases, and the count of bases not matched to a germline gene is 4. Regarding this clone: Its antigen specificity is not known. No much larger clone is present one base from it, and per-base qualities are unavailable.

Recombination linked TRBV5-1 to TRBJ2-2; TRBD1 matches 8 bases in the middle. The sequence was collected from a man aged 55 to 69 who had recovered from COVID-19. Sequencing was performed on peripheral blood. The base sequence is TGCGCCAGCAGCTGGGACAGGCGTACGAACACCGGGGAGCTGTTTTTT. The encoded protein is CASSWDRRTNTGELFF.